This TCR beta chain is from a study of T-cell reconstitution after alpha-beta-depleted transplantation in children. Overall study findings and caveats: Counts and diversity of T cells one year after transplant came mostly from newly produced T cells. Surviving recipient T cells and thymic progenitors underlay high day-60 TCRbeta diversity in some patients.

Preparation of the TCRbeta library used unique molecular identifiers. TCRdb independently ran MiXCR on the PCR reads; one entry per CDR3 protein. The sample holds roughly 570,000 distinct CDR3 sequences; over 20% are singletons and the top ten take approximately 39%. The CDR3 is made up of 14 amino acids. CDR1 SQVTM and CDR2 ANQGSEA come from the germline V gene. V trimming: 6 bases; J trimming: 2 bases; junction bases outside the gene matches: 4. This clonotype showed up just a few times. Its cognate antigen is unknown. This rearrangement joins TRBV29-1 to TRBJ2-2; 9 bases fit TRBD2. This clonotype was obtained from a boy under two years old with Wiskott-Aldrich syndrome, due to receive a stem cell transplant. Sequencing used PBMCs, obtained before TCRalphabeta/CD19-depleted stem cell transplant. The CDR3 DNA follows: TGCAGCGTCGGCCTAGCGGGAAACACCGGGGAGCTGTTTTTT. Protein: CSVGLAGNTGELFF.